The sequence of this TCR beta chain was determined in a study of tissue T cells after allogeneic stem cell transplantation (dated by TCRdb to the early 2020s). For the study in its entirety: Over a roughly 3-year period, a research-autopsy study prospectively enrolled about 7 adult allo-HCT recipients who had steroid-refractory GVHD. Pre-transplant PBMCs, which were of recipient origin, were available from four to six GVHD patients. Gastrointestinal GVHD was present in all GVHD patients, each of whom received several lines of GVHD-directed therapy, and 5 or 6 of these patients also had skin involvement. On the human side, the study was prospective and observational, with no blinding or randomization. TCR beta repertoires were profiled across many tissues obtained from research autopsies of patients with and without GVHD, as well as in mouse models of GVHD. For viably preserved blood and marrow, CD3+ T cells were flow-sorted when cell numbers permitted, and smaller samples went directly to DNA extraction. All GVHD patients received grafts from donors, several unmodified and three CD34-selected to deplete T cells.

Details on this clone: Its antigen is unknown. Base qualities are not at hand, and no much larger clone is one base apart.

Interpreted using the paper, the time point label stands for: recipient (host-origin) PBMCs collected before allo-HCT. The germline V gene yields MGHRA for CDR1 and YSYEKL for CDR2. Its CDR3 holds 19 amino acids, cysteine through phenylalanine. The read is trimmed to its CDR3 DNA, 57 bases read in frame from base 1. For this chain, trimming is 0 bases at the V end and 1 base at the J end, and the number of junction bases without a gene match is 10. Summary of the overall study and its limitations: Not many T cell clones showed up in more than one patient, yet clustering based on motifs uncovered repertoire signatures that were shared across patients in a tissue-specific way. Sampling depth was acknowledged as a limitation, and the patient cohort was both small and clinically heterogeneous. In both patients and mice, T cells from blood and spleen picked up only a limited part of the TCR repertoire that was detected in tissues. The study did not establish which tissue TCRs were alloreactive or antigen-specific, and some clones may have been host cells that persisted. Within patients, how anatomically similar tissues were was a major factor shaping TCR repertoire composition, regardless of disease or transplant status.

The library was produced with the immunoSEQ multiplex PCR assay. TCRbeta CDR3 sequencing was done by Adaptive Biotechnologies at survey depth, reporting CDR3 sequences, V/J genes, productive frequency and template counts. TCR beta CDR3 regions were amplified from genomic DNA instead of RNA. From the authors' description of their analysis: Jensen-Shannon divergence served to quantify pairwise repertoire overlap between tissues, with 0 meaning identical and 1 meaning complete divergence. Tissues were clustered by single-linkage agglomerative hierarchical clustering of pairwise JSD values and displayed as dendrograms. All patient samples were analyzed with GLIPH2 using simulation_depth 1000, kmer_min_depth 3 and cdr3_length_cutoff 8, and only groups containing more than two unique CDR3s were kept. A standardized tissue-overlap score extrapolated Jaccard GLIPH-group overlap across patients to a standard repertoire size of 1000 clones. Linear mixed-effect models, with tissue as a fixed effect and individual as a random effect, were used to test how diversity related to clinical or experimental variables. In its TCRdb copy, this immuneACCESS table keeps in-frame sequences only and misses some clones. Where compared with another copy, unresolved V genes explain less than half of these, and the others have no known cause. Clone size and V and J calls were adopted from that table, with D and trimming inferred from the DNA. This sample holds about 40,000 clones; approximately 92% were observed only once. The ten largest make up 3.8% of the sample.

This material consisted of blood, taken before transplantation. The rearrangement joined TRBV4-1 to TRBJ2-3; the central 10 bases match TRBD2. The clonotype was recovered from a woman between 35 and 70 years old who later had graft-versus-host disease after an allogeneic stem cell transplant. CDR3 protein: CASSQERSSGSFRTDTQYF. The sequenced DNA is TGCGCCAGCAGCCAAGAGCGCTCTAGCGGGAGTTTCCGCACAGATACGCAGTATTTT.